This note documents a single T cell receptor (beta chain) sequence. The record originates from a study of T cell clones after liver transplantation. Overall study: Immunosuppression withdrawal was tried within 2 years after liver transplantation in this trial. HCV positivity affected three of eight recipients; the rest lacked autoimmune or viral indications. Timepoints were pre-transplant, pre-withdrawal, and after withdrawal was completed or failed.

Using immunoSEQ multiplex PCR, the repertoire was profiled, and TCRdb retains in-frame clones only, with some absent. The data hold approximately 5,800 clones, with 81% observed a single time. Germline V gives CDR1 SGHDT, CDR2 YYEEEE. Trimming cost V 1 base and J 3 bases, with 14 bases left between them. CDR3 size: 16 residues. The rearrangement joins TRBV5-6 to TRBJ1-3; a possible D gene is TRBD1 (6 bases). The sequencing here drew on CD8+ T cells from blood, taken before liver transplant. This TCR came from a human donor who received a liver transplant. CDR3 loop: CASSLRIGGGGNTIYF. Written as DNA, the CDR3 is TGTGCCAGCAGCTTGCGGATCGGGGGCGGTGGAAACACCATATATTTT.